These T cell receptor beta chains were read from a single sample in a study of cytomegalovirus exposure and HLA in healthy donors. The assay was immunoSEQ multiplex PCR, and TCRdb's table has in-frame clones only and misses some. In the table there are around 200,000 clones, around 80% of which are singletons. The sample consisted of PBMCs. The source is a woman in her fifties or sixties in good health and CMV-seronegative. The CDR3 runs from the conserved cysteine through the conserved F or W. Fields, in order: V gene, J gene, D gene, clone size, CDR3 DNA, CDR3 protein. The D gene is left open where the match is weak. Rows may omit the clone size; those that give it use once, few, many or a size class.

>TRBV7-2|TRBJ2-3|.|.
TGTGCCAGCAGCGTCGGGGGTATGGGGGATACGCAGTATTTT
CASSVGGMGDTQYF
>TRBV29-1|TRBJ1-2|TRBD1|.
TGCGGATCACCCCTGGGACAGGGCCCCTATGGCTACACCTTC
CGSPLGQGPYGYTF
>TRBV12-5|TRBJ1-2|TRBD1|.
TGTGCTAGTGGTTTGGGAGTTTGGAGGGGGGACAGGGGGACTAACTATGGCTACACCTTC
CASGLGVWRGDRGTNYGYTF
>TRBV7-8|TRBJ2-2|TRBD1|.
TGTGCTATTATGCGGACAGGGGCCTTCACCGGGGAGCTGTTTTTT
CAIMRTGAFTGELFF
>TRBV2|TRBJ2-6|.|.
TGTGCCAGCCTACCACAGGGAAGAGTACCTGGGGCCAACGTCCTGACTTTC
CASLPQGRVPGANVLTF
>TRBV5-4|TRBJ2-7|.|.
TGTGCCAGCAGTGACTCAAGCTCCTACGAGCAGTACTTC
CASSDSSSYEQYF
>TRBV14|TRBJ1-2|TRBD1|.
TGTGCCAGCAGCCTCGACAGGGGTGGCTATGGCTACACCTTC
CASSLDRGGYGYTF
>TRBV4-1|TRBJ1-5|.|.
TGCGCCAGCAGCCAAGATAGGGGTCAGCCCCAGCATTTT
CASSQDRGQPQHF
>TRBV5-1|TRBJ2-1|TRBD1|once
TGCGCCAGCAGCTGGGACAGTTACAATGAGCAGTTCTTC
CASSWDSYNEQFF
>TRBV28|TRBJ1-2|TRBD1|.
TGTGCCAGCAGTTTGGACAGGGGGCATCGGGGCTACACCTTC
CASSLDRGHRGYTF
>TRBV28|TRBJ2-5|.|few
TGTGCCAGCAGACCTACAGGGTTAACAGAGACCCAGTACTTC
CASRPTGLTETQYF
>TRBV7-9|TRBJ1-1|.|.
TGTGCCAGCAGCTTTTGGACAGAAGCGAACACTGAAGCTTTCTTT
CASSFWTEANTEAFF
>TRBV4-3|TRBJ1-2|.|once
TGCGCCAGCAGCCAAGAAACACAGACCTATGGCTACACCTTC
CASSQETQTYGYTF
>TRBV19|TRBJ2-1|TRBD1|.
TGTGCCAGTTCAACCGGGACAGGGATCTACAATGAGCAGTTCTTC
CASSTGTGIYNEQFF
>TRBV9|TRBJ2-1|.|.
TGTGCCAGCAGCGTAGTCGGCCAGCGGAGTCCCCACAATGAGCAGTTCTTC
CASSVVGQRSPHNEQFF
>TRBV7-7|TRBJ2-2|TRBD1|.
TGTGCCAGCAGCTTAGGGACAGGGAACACCGGGGAGCTGTTTTTT
CASSLGTGNTGELFF
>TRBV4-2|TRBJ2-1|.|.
TGTGCCAGCAGCCTGCCCGGGACTCTACCTCACAATGAGCAGTTCTTC
CASSLPGTLPHNEQFF
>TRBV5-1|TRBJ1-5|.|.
TGCGCCAGCAGCTTGGCCAACCCGACTCGCAATCAGCCCCAGCATTTT
CASSLANPTRNQPQHF
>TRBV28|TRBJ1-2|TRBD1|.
TGTGCCAGCAGTTTATTGACAGGGAGTAACTATGGCTACACCTTC
CASSLLTGSNYGYTF
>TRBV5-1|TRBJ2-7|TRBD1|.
TGCGCCAGCAGCTTTTTGACAGGGGGCAACGAGCAGTACTTC
CASSFLTGGNEQYF
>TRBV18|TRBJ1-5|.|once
TGTGCCAGCTCACCCATGCAGGGGATAAATCAGCCCCAGCATTTT
CASSPMQGINQPQHF
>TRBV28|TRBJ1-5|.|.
TGTGCCAGCACCGAAGGGCAGGGGACCAGGCAGCCCCAGCATTTT
CASTEGQGTRQPQHF
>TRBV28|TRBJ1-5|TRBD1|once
TGTGCCAGCAGCCTAAAGACAGGGATCAGCAATCAGCCCCAGCATTTT
CASSLKTGISNQPQHF
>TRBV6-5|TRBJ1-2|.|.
TGTGCCAGCAGTTATTCGCAGGGCCTCCTTGGGGAGGTCACCTTC
CASSYSQGLLGEVTF
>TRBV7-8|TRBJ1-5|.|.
TGTGCCAGCAGCGCAGGGGAAGGCAGTCAGCCCCAGCATTTT
CASSAGEGSQPQHF
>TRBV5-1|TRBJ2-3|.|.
TGCGCCAGCAGCCGTGGTAATCCGCCGGGACCGGGGGACTTCACAGATACGCAGTATTTT
CASSRGNPPGPGDFTDTQYF
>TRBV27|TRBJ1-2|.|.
TGTGCCAGCAGTGGGGACTTTGGCGATGGCTACACCTTC
CASSGDFGDGYTF
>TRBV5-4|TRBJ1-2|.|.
TGTGCCAGCAGCTTGGGGGGGGTGGTAACTAGCTATGGCTACACCTTC
CASSLGGVVTSYGYTF
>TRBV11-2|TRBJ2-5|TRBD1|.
TGTGCCAGCAGCCGGGACAGGGTGGAGACCCAGTACTTC
CASSRDRVETQYF
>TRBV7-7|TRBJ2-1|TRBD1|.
TGTGCCAGCAGCTTAGGGACAGGGGGTCCCTACAATGAGCAGTTCTTC
CASSLGTGGPYNEQFF
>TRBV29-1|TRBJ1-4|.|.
TGCAGCGTTGTCGCCGCGAATGAAAAACTGTTTTTT
CSVVAANEKLFF
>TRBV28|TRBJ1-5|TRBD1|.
TGTGCCAGCAGTCCCCCACAGGGGGGTCAGCCCCAGCATTTT
CASSPPQGGQPQHF
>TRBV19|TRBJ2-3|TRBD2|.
TGTGCCAGTAGTATCGGGGACTACCGGGCGGATACGCAGTATTTT
CASSIGDYRADTQYF
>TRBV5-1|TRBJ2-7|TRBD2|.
TGCGCCAGCAGCTTGGAAACCGGGACTAGCGGAGGAAACGGGAAAGAGCAGTACTTC
CASSLETGTSGGNGKEQYF
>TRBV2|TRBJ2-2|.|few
TGTGCCAGCGAGAAGGAGGGGACCGGGGAGCTGTTTTTT
CASEKEGTGELFF
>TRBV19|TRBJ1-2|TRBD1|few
TGTGCCAGTAGTACCGCGACAGGGGGCAATAACTATGGCTACACCTTC
CASSTATGGNNYGYTF
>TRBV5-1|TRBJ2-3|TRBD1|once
TGCGCCAGCAGGCTGCGATGGGACAGAACTGCCGGGACGCAGTATTTT
CASRLRWDRTAGTQYF
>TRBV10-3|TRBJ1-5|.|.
TGTGCCATCAGAAATACCCCCGGTCAGCCCCAGCATTTT
CAIRNTPGQPQHF
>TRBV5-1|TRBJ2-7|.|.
TGCGCCAGCAGCCCTCCGGATCTAGCCTACGAGCAGTACTTC
CASSPPDLAYEQYF
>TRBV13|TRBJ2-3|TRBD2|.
TGTGCCAGCAGCACCACCTCGACTAGCGGGAGGGCAGATACGCAGTATTTT
CASSTTSTSGRADTQYF
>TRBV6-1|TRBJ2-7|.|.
TGTGCCAGCAGTGGGGGGGATTTCCGGGACGAGCGAGCTTACTACGAGCAGTACTTC
CASSGGDFRDERAYYEQYF